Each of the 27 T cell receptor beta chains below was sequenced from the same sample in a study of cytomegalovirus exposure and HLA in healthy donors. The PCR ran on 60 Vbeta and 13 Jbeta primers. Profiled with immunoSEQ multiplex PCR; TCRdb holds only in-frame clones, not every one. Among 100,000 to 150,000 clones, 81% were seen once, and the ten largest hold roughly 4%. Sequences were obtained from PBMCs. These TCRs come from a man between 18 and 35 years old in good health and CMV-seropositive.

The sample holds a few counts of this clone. The CDR3, as DNA: TGTGCCAGCGTTCCCACCGGTTACTCCTACAATGAGCAGTTCTTC. It codes for CASVPTGYSYNEQFF. J is TRBJ2-1 and V is TRBV9; D gene unclear. With 7 bases removed from V and 0 bases from J, the gap between germline ends came to 14 bases. The CDR3 loop spans 15 amino acids. Germline-derived CDR1 and CDR2 are SGDLS and YYNGEE.

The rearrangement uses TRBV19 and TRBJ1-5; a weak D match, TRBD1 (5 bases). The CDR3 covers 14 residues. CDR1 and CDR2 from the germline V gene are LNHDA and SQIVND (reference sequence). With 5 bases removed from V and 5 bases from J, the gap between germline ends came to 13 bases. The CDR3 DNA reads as TGTGCCAGTAGTCTCGCCAGGGTGGATCAGCCCCAGCATTTT. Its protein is CASSLARVDQPQHF.

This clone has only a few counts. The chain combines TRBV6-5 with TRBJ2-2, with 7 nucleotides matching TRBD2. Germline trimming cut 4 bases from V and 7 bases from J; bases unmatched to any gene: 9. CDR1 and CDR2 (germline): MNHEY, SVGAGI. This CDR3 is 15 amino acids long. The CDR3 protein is CASSFNLGGSGELFF. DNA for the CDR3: TGTGCCAGCAGTTTCAACCTGGGAGGGAGCGGGGAGCTGTTTTTT.

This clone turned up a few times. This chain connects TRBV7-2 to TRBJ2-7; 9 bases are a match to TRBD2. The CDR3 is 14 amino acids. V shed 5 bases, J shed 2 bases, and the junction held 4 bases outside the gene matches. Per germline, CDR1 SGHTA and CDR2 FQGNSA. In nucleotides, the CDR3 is TGTGCCAGCAGCCAGGGACTAGCAGCCTACGAGCAGTACTTC. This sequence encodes CASSQGLAAYEQYF.

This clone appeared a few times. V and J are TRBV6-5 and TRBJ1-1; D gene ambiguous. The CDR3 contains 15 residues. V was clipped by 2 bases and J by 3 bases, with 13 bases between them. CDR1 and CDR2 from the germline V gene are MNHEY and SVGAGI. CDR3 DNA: TGTGCCAGCAGTTACACTAGGCTGTCGGACACTGAAGCTTTCTTT. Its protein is CASSYTRLSDTEAFF.

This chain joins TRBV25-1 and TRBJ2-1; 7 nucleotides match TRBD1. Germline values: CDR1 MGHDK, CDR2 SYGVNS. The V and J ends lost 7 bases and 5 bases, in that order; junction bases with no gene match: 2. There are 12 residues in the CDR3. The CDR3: CASNRGDNEQFF. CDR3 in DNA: TGTGCCAGCAACAGGGGCGACAATGAGCAGTTCTTC.

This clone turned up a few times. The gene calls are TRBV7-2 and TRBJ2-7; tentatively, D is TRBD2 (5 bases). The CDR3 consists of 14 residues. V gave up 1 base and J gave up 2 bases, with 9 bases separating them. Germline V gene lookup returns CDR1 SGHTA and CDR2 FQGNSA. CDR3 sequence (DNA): TGTGCCAGCAGCTTAGGGCGGGCCACCTACGAGCAGTACTTC. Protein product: CASSLGRATYEQYF.

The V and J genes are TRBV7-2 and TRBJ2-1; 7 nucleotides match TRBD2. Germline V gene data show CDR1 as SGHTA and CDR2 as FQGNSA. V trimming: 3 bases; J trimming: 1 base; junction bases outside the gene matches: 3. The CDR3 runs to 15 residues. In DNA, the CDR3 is TGTGCCAGCAGCTTGTCTAGCGGATCCTACAATGAGCAGTTCTTC. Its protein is CASSLSSGSYNEQFF. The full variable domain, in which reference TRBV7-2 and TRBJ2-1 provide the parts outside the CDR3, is GAGVSQSPSNKVTEKGKDVELRCDPISGHTALYWYRQSLGQGLEFLIYFQGNSAPDKSGLPSDRFSAERTGGSVSTLTIQRTQQEDSAVYLCASSLSSGSYNEQFFGPGTRLTVL.

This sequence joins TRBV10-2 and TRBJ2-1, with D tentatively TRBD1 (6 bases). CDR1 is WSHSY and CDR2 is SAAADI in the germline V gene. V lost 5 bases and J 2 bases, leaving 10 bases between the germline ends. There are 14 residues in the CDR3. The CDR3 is CASSLAGAYNEQFF. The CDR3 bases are TGCGCCAGCAGTCTGGCAGGGGCCTACAATGAGCAGTTCTTC.

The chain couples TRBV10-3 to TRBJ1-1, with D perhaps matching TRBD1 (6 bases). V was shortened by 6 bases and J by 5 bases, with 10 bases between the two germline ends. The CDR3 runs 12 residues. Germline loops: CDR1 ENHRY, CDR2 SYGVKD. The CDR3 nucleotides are TGTGCCATCAGCACTGACAGGACTGAAGCTTTCTTT. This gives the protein CAISTDRTEAFF.

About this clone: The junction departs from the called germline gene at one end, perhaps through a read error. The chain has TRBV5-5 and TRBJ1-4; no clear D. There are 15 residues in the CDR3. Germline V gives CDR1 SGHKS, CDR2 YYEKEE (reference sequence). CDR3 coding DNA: TGCGCCAGCAGCCGTACAACCGGGAGGAATGAAAAACTGTTTTTT. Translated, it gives CASSRTTGRNEKLFF.

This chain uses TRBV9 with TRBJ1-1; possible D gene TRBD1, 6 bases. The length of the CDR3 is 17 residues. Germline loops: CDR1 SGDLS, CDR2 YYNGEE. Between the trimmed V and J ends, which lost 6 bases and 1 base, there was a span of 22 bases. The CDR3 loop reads CASTQYNTGRGNTEAFF. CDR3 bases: TGTGCCAGCACCCAGTATAATACAGGGAGGGGGAACACTGAAGCTTTCTTT.

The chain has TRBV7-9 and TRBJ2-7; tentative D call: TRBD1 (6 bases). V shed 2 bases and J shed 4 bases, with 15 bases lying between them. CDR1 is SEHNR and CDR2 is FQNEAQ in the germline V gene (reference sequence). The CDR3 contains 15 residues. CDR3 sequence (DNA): TGTGCCAGCAGCTTAATCCTGGGAGACAGGTACGAGCAGTACTTC. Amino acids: CASSLILGDRYEQYF.

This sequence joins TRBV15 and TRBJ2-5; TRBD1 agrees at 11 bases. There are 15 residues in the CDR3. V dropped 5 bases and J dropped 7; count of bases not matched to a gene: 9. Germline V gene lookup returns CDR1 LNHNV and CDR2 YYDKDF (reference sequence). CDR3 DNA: TGTGCCACCAGCCGGGACAGGGGGTCTGTTGGGACCCAGTACTTC. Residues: CATSRDRGSVGTQYF. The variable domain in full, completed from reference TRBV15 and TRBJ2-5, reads DAMVIQNPRYQVTQFGKPVTLSCSQTLNHNVMYWYQQKSSQAPKLLFHYYDKDFNNEADTPDNFQSRRPNTSFCFLDIRSPGLGDTAMYLCATSRDRGSVGTQYFGPGTRLLVL.

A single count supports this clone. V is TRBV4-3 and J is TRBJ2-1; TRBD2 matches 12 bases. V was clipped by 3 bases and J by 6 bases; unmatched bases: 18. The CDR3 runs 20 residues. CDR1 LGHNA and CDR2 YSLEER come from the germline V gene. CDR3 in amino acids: CASSHYETSGSMVLGNEQFF. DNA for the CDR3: TGCGCCAGCAGCCATTACGAGACTAGCGGGAGTATGGTTTTAGGCAATGAGCAGTTCTTC.

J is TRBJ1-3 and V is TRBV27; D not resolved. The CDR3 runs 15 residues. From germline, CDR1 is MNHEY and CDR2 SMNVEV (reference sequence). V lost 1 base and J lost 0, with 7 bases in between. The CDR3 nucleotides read TGTGCCAGCAGTTTATTTCCGAGCTCTGGAAACACCATATATTTT. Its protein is CASSLFPSSGNTIYF.

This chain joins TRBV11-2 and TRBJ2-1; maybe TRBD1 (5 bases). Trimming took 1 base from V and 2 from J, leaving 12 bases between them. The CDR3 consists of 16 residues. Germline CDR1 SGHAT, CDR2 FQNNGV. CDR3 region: CASSLVKGPAYNEQFF. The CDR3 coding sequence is TGTGCCAGCAGCTTAGTCAAGGGGCCGGCCTACAATGAGCAGTTCTTC. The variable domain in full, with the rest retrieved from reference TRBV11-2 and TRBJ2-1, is EAGVAQSPRYKIIEKRQSVAFWCNPISGHATLYWYQQILGQGPKLLIQFQNNGVVDDSQLPKDRFSAERLKGVDSTLKIQPAKLEDSAVYLCASSLVKGPAYNEQFFGPGTRLTVL.

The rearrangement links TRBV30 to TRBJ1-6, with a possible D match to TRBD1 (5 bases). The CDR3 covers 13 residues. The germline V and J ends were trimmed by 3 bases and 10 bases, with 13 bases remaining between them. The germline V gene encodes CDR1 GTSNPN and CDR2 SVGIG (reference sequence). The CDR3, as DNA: TGTGCCTGGAGAGCGGGGGATCAGTCACCCCTCCACTTT. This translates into CAWRAGDQSPLHF. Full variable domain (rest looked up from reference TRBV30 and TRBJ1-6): SQTIHQWPATLVQPVGSPLSLECTVEGTSNPNLYWYRQAAGRGLQLLFYSVGIGQISSEVPQNLSASRPQDRQFILSSKKLLLSDSGFYLCAWRAGDQSPLHFGNGTRLTVT.

The CDR3 here is CASSVASGAYQETQYF. Here the CDR3 DNA reads TGTGCCAGCAGCGTAGCTAGCGGGGCCTACCAAGAGACCCAGTACTTC. The V and J genes are TRBV9 and TRBJ2-5; 9 bases fit TRBD2. The germline V gene encodes CDR1 SGDLS and CDR2 YYNGEE. The CDR3 is 16 residues long. With V trimmed by 0 bases and J by 0 bases, 3 bases remained unmatched.

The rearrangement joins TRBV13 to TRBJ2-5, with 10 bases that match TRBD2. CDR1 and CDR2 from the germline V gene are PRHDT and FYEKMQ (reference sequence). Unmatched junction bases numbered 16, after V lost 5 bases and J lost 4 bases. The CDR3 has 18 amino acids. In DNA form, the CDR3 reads TGTGCCAGCAGCCCGGGACTAGCGCGAAACTCAGAATCAGAGACCCAGTACTTC. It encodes CASSPGLARNSESETQYF. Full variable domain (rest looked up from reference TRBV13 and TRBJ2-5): AAGVIQSPRHLIKEKRETATLKCYPIPRHDTVYWYQQGPGQDPQFLISFYEKMQSDKGSIPDRFSAQQFSDYHSELNMSSLELGDSALYFCASSPGLARNSESETQYFGPGTRLLVL.

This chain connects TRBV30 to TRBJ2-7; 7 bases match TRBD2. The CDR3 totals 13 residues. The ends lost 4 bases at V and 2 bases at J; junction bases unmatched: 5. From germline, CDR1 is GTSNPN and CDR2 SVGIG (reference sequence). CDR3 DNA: TGTGCCTGGATGGGGGGGGGACCCTACGAGCAGTACTTC. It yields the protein CAWMGGGPYEQYF.

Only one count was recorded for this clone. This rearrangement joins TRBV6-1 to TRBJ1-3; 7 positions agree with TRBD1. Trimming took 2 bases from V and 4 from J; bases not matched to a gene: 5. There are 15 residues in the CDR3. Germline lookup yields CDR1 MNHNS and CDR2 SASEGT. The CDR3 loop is CASSETRGSGNTIYF. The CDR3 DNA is TGTGCCAGCAGTGAAACCAGGGGGTCAGGAAACACCATATATTTT.

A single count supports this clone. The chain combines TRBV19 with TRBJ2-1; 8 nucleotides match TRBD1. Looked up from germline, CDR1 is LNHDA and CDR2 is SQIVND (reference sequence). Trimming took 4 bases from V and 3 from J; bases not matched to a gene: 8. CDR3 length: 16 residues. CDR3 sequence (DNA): TGTGCCAGTAGTAGGACAGGGTACCATATCTACAATGAGCAGTTCTTC. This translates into CASSRTGYHIYNEQFF.

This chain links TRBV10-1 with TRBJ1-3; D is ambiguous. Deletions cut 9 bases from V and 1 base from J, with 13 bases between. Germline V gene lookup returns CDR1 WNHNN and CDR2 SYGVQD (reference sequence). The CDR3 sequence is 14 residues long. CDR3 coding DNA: TGCGCCAGTATCGACTCCCCGTCTGGAAACACCATATATTTT. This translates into CASIDSPSGNTIYF.

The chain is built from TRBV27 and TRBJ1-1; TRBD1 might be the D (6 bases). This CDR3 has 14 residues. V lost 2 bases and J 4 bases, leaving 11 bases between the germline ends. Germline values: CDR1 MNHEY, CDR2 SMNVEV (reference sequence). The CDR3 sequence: CASSLESGVTEAFF. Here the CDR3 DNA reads TGTGCCAGCAGTTTAGAGTCAGGGGTCACTGAAGCTTTCTTT.

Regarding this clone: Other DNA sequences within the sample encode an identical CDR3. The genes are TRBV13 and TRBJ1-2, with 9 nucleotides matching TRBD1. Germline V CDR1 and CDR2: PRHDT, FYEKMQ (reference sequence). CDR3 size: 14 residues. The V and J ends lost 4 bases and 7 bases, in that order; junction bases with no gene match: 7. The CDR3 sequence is CASSSLDRGGGYTF. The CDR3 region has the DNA TGTGCCAGCAGCTCCCTAGACAGGGGGGGTGGCTACACCTTC.

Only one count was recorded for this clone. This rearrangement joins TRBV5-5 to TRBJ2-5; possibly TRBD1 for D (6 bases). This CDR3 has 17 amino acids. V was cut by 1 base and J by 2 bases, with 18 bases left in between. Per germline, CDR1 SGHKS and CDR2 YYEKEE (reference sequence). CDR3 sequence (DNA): TGTGCCAGCAGCTTGACCCAACAGGGTACGGAACAAGAGACCCAGTACTTC. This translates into CASSLTQQGTEQETQYF.